The 26 T cell receptor beta chains listed next were all sequenced from one sample in a study of cytomegalovirus exposure and HLA in healthy donors. The PCR was carried out with 60 Vbeta primers and 13 Jbeta primers. Clones were read by immunoSEQ multiplex PCR, and TCRdb kept only the in-frame ones, dropping some. The data show around 190,000 clones, with 70% to 90% seen just once and 2% to 2.5% held by the top ten. The sequencing input was PBMCs. The receptor set was obtained from a woman between 50 and 59 years old in good health and CMV-seronegative.

This chain joins TRBV28 and TRBJ2-1; 12 nucleotides agree with TRBD2. The germline CDR1 and CDR2 sequences are MDHEN and SYDVKM. V trimming: 8 bases; J trimming: 0 bases; junction bases outside the gene matches: 14. The CDR3 runs to 19 residues. The CDR3 here is CASLRTSGDLWSSYNEQFF. As DNA, the CDR3 is TGTGCCAGCCTCCGGACTAGCGGGGACCTTTGGAGCTCCTACAATGAGCAGTTCTTC.

The chain has TRBV18 and TRBJ1-1, with D perhaps TRBD1 (6 bases). CDR1 KGHSH and CDR2 LQKENI come from the germline V gene. Deletions cut 6 bases from V and 5 bases from J, with 16 bases between. The CDR3 totals 14 residues. Here the CDR3 DNA reads TGTGCCAGCTCGGGATATACGCAGGGGACTGAAGCTTTCTTT. Its protein is CASSGYTQGTEAFF.

The chain uses TRBV6-1 and TRBJ1-6, with D uncertain. Trimming stripped 7 bases from V and 4 bases from J, with 8 bases between. Germline V gene sequence: CDR1 MNHNS, CDR2 SASEGT. CDR3 size: 13 residues. The CDR3 DNA reads TGTGCCAGCACGGTGAAGTATAATTCACCCCTCCACTTT. Its translation: CASTVKYNSPLHF.

The chain recombines TRBV28 with TRBJ1-2; D remains ambiguous. This CDR3 comprises 13 residues. Trimming removed 4 bases at V and 4 bases at J, with 10 bases between. The V gene's germline CDR1 is MDHEN and CDR2 SYDVKM. The CDR3 is CASSSHPFYGYTF. In DNA, the CDR3 is TGTGCCAGCAGTTCACACCCGTTCTATGGCTACACCTTC.

This sequence joins TRBV5-6 and TRBJ2-1, with 13 bases matching TRBD2. The CDR3 length is 14 residues. The V gene end was trimmed by 4 bases and the J gene end by 8 bases; junction bases not matched to a gene: 3. Germline CDR1 and CDR2: SGHDT and YYEEEE. CDR3 protein: CASSSGLAGDEQFF. Here the CDR3 DNA reads TGTGCCAGCAGCAGCGGACTAGCGGGGGATGAGCAGTTCTTC.

The J gene is TRBJ1-1, the V gene TRBV28, with TRBD1 as a possible D gene (6 bases). The CDR3 loop spans 13 amino acids. V was clipped by 3 bases and J by 11 bases, with 16 bases between them. CDR1 and CDR2 (germline): MDHEN, SYDVKM. This chain's CDR3 is CASSFLRQDRAFF. The CDR3 DNA sequence: TGTGCCAGCAGTTTTCTTCGACAGGATCGGGCTTTCTTT.

Here the CDR3 DNA reads TGTGCCTGGAGTAAGGCGGCGTTGGGCACTGAAGCTTTCTTT. Residues: CAWSKAALGTEAFF. The rearrangement uses TRBV30 and TRBJ1-1; unclear D gene. The CDR3 covers 14 residues. Trimming took off 2 bases at V and 4 bases at J, with 14 bases between the two ends. Per germline, CDR1 GTSNPN and CDR2 SVGIG (reference sequence).

J is TRBJ2-3 and V is TRBV19; tentative D call: TRBD2 (6 bases). CDR3 size: 15 residues. Germline V gives CDR1 LNHDA, CDR2 SQIVND (reference sequence). V was shortened by 5 bases and J by 2 bases, with 14 bases between the two germline ends. The CDR3 nucleotides are TGTGCCAGTAGTGGGGCCGTGCGGGACACAGATACGCAGTATTTT. Translating it yields CASSGAVRDTDTQYF.

CDR3 bases: TGTGCCAGCAGTCAAGGACATGGCCGATATAATTCACCCCTCCACTTT. Its protein product is CASSQGHGRYNSPLHF. The chain combines TRBV6-1 with TRBJ1-6, with D possibly being TRBD1 (5 bases). The CDR3 contains 16 residues. Germline V gene sequence: CDR1 MNHNS, CDR2 SASEGT. V was trimmed by 5 bases and J by 4 bases, leaving 15 bases between them.

This chain connects TRBV27 to TRBJ2-5; TRBD1 agrees at 8 bases. The CDR3 covers 16 residues. CDR1 is MNHEY and CDR2 is SMNVEV in the germline V gene (reference sequence). V gave up 4 bases and J gave up 7 bases; unmatched junction bases: 14. The CDR3 protein is CASSSPGQDSKGTQYF. CDR3 DNA: TGTGCCAGCAGTTCCCCGGGACAGGACTCTAAGGGGACCCAGTACTTC.

This clone was seen only a few times. The genes are TRBV2 and TRBJ1-1; 9 bases are shared with TRBD1. CDR1 is SNHLY and CDR2 is FYNNEI in the germline V gene. The V and J ends lost 10 bases and 10 bases, in that order; junction bases with no gene match: 10. This CDR3 contains 12 residues. The CDR3 DNA is TGTGCCACCGATCTGACAGGGGGTTTAGCTTTCTTT. Protein sequence: CATDLTGGLAFF.

V is TRBV18 and J is TRBJ1-4, with 7 bases identical to TRBD1. Trimming cost V 4 bases and J 7 bases; bases outside gene matches: 15. Germline CDR1 and CDR2: KGHSH and LQKENI. The CDR3 length is 17 residues. The CDR3 here is CASSHDRADGRGEKLFF. In DNA form, the CDR3 reads TGTGCCAGCTCACACGACAGGGCGGATGGAAGGGGTGAAAAACTGTTTTTT.

This sequence joins TRBV10-3 and TRBJ2-7; D gene ambiguous. Germline values: CDR1 ENHRY, CDR2 SYGVKD. The CDR3 sequence is 12 residues long. The V end was cut by 0 bases, the J end by 4 bases, with 4 bases between. The CDR3 loop reads CAISESGYEQYF. The CDR3 DNA sequence: TGTGCCATCAGTGAGTCCGGGTACGAGCAGTACTTC.

The gene calls are TRBV15 and TRBJ2-1; 11 nucleotides match TRBD1. V lost 0 bases to trimming and J lost 9 bases; unmatched junction nucleotides: 7. Germline values: CDR1 LNHNV, CDR2 YYDKDF (reference sequence). The CDR3 covers 16 residues. CDR3 residues: CATSRDIRTGGREQFF. CDR3 sequence (DNA): TGTGCCACCAGCAGAGATATCCGGACAGGGGGCCGTGAGCAGTTCTTC.

This chain uses TRBV10-2 with TRBJ2-5; D ambiguous. Trimming stripped 2 bases from V and 5 bases from J, with 9 bases between. The CDR3 has 13 residues. CDR1 and CDR2 (germline): WSHSY, SAAADI. CDR3 loop: CASSEPPAETQYF. The CDR3 region has the DNA TGCGCCAGCAGTGAGCCCCCTGCGGAGACCCAGTACTTC.

The chain joins TRBV7-8 to TRBJ2-1; 10 nucleotides match TRBD1. This CDR3 is built from 16 residues. V lost 7 bases, J lost 10 bases, and 16 bases stayed unmatched. Germline loops: CDR1 SGHVS, CDR2 FQNEAQ. DNA for the CDR3: TGTGCCAGCACCACCATGTGGGACAGGGGCCCACCGGAGCAGTTCTTC. Its protein product is CASTTMWDRGPPEQFF.

The gene calls are TRBV28 and TRBJ2-7, with 11 positions matching TRBD1. Germline V gene lookup returns CDR1 MDHEN and CDR2 SYDVKM. This CDR3 has 13 amino acids. The junction had 2 bases not matched to a gene; V was cut back by 7 bases and J by 3 bases. This CDR3 is CASKGQGGYEQYF. For the CDR3, the DNA is TGTGCCAGCAAGGGACAGGGGGGCTACGAGCAGTACTTC.

V is TRBV18 and J is TRBJ1-2; 7 nucleotides align to TRBD1. Trimming took 3 bases from V and 2 from J; bases not matched to a gene: 6. Germline V gene sequence: CDR1 KGHSH, CDR2 LQKENI. CDR3 length: 15 amino acids. CDR3 in DNA: TGTGCCAGCTCACCCCGACAGGGAGGCAACTATGGCTACACCTTC. Protein sequence: CASSPRQGGNYGYTF.

This chain uses TRBV4-2 with TRBJ1-5; 9 bases map to TRBD1. The CDR3 spans 15 residues. V was clipped by 1 base and J by 6 bases; unmatched bases: 4. The germline V gene encodes CDR1 LGHNA and CDR2 YNFKEQ. As DNA, the CDR3 is TGTGCCAGCAGCCAAGGGGACAGGGAAGGTCAGCCCCAGCATTTT. It codes for CASSQGDREGQPQHF.

The genes are TRBV11-2 and TRBJ1-4; TRBD1 matches at 7 bases. CDR1 and CDR2 (germline): SGHAT, FQNNGV. This CDR3 has 14 residues. The V segment lost 5 bases and the J segment 7 bases; nucleotides outside the gene matches: 7. The CDR3 sequence is CASSMGQWAEKLFF. The CDR3 DNA is TGTGCCAGCAGCATGGGACAGTGGGCTGAAAAACTGTTTTTT.

The V gene is TRBV5-1, the J gene TRBJ2-7; no clear D gene. This CDR3 is 14 amino acids long. With 0 bases removed from V and 9 bases from J, the gap between germline ends came to 16 bases. Germline assignment: CDR1 SGHRS and CDR2 YFSETQ. The CDR3: CASSLDSSVVAQYF. The DNA for the CDR3 is TGCGCCAGCAGCTTGGACAGTTCGGTTGTGGCGCAGTACTTC.

This clone is a singleton in its sample. The chain has TRBV7-6 and TRBJ2-1; a possible D gene is TRBD2 (6 bases). The V gene lost 5 bases and the J gene lost 7 bases, with 15 bases spanning the gap. CDR3 length: 14 residues. The germline gives CDR1 SGHVS, CDR2 FNYEAQ. The CDR3 bases are TGTGCCAGCAGCGCCTCGGGAGCTGGGAATGAGCAGTTCTTC. Amino acids: CASSASGAGNEQFF.

The chain carries TRBV5-1 and TRBJ2-1; TRBD2 matches at 7 bases. V lost 1 base to trimming and J lost 9 bases; unmatched junction nucleotides: 10. The CDR3 has 15 residues. Germline V CDR1 and CDR2: SGHRS, YFSETQ. CDR3 DNA sequence: TGCGCCAGCAGCTTGAGTTGGGCGGGAGAGGGTGAGCAGTTCTTC. It encodes CASSLSWAGEGEQFF.

This chain connects TRBV2 to TRBJ1-3, with unresolved D. Germline V gives CDR1 SNHLY, CDR2 FYNNEI. V dropped 4 bases and J dropped 0 bases, with 16 bases sitting between them. This CDR3 has 17 amino acids. In nucleotides, the CDR3 is TGTGCCAGCAGTGGGAGTCTCACTAGAAGCTCTGGAAACACCATATATTTT. Translation: CASSGSLTRSSGNTIYF.

This clone has more than one count but fewer than ten. The chain joins TRBV2 to TRBJ2-5; D is unclear. From germline, CDR1 is SNHLY and CDR2 FYNNEI. The CDR3 spans 14 residues. The ends were cut back, 3 bases at V and 0 bases at J, with 8 bases in the middle. CDR3 coding DNA: TGTGCCAGCAGTGACGACACGTACCAAGAGACCCAGTACTTC. Translated, it gives CASSDDTYQETQYF.

The count of this clone is one. This chain links TRBV5-8 with TRBJ2-5; TRBD1 might be the D (6 bases). Germline V gives CDR1 SGHTS, CDR2 YDEGEE. The CDR3 spans 16 residues. V lost 4 bases and J lost 0, with 16 bases in between. CDR3 DNA: TGTGCCAGCAGCCTGGTGACAGGTGGGAACCAAGAGACCCAGTACTTC. Translated: CASSLVTGGNQETQYF.